This TCR beta chain was recorded in a study of beta chain features in type 1 diabetes (dated 2018 in TCRdb). In the study overall: Mean age, gender distribution, total cell number and subset yield did not differ between patients and healthy donors. Across all samples, roughly 110,000,000 sorted cells were examined, and cell number per subset correlated strongly with RNA yield. In the study, TCRB repertoires of sorted circulating CD4+ T cell subsets from recently diagnosed type 1 diabetes patients were compared with those of matched healthy donors. Whereas all 30 or so donors provided naive and central memory subsets, regulatory and stem cell-like memory subsets were isolated from just 8 patients and roughly eight healthy donors. On the study overall, not on this receptor specifically: Shorter templates might be favored by PCR, yet because patient and control samples were amplified and corrected together, any such skew would affect both groups equally. Because cDNA was sequenced instead of genomic DNA, highly expressing activated cells could be over-represented, though the groups showed no difference in activation or CD3 levels. Naive, central memory and regulatory TCRB repertoires appeared to be more similar among patients than among healthy donors. In all four CD4+ subsets, TCRB CDR3 length was moderately but significantly shorter in type 1 diabetes patients. Patients with type 1 diabetes made fewer insertions and deleted more nucleotides at VDJ recombination sites, implying thymic rearrangement abnormalities. HLA sub-analyses involved small numbers of individuals, so any influence of HLA type on TCRB rearrangement remained unresolved.

In its sample, this clone was seen a few times. This receptor's antigen is unknown. Base qualities are not recorded, but no much larger clone differs from it by a single base. The CDR3 sequence holds 16 residues, the cysteine and phenylalanine included. The entry retains the CDR3 DNA only, 48 bases that are in frame from base 1. Per the germline V gene, SNHLY is the CDR1 and FYNNEI is the CDR2. The V end gives up 3 bases and the J end 4 bases, leaving 6 bases in the junction not matched to a gene. The entire amount of isolated RNA was reverse transcribed using the High Capacity cDNA Reverse Transcription Kit, so the sequenced TCRB transcripts were expressed ones. Naive, central memory and regulatory T cell samples underwent deep immunoSEQ sequencing, averaging around 3.9 million total reads per sample. Sorted cells were lysed in RLT buffer and RNA was extracted with DNase-treated RNeasy Micro or Mini kits, depending on cell number. To prevent cross-contamination, every cell subset was processed on its own, while patient and healthy donor samples were processed together. TCRB sequences were amplified from cDNA with the immunoSEQ multiplex PCR, producing 87-bp fragments spanning the CDR3 region. Sequencing of the amplicons was performed on the Illumina HiSeq platform. Per the source publication's procedure: PCR bias was corrected computationally using synthetic template baselines, and reads within Hamming distance 2 were collapsed, with unmergeable singletons discarded. Reads were aligned to IMGT to assign V, D and J genes, CDR3 length, and insertions or deletions at six rearrangement sites. Within each subset, clonotype counts were normalized to sorted cell number, and only after that were true diversity and Gini coefficients computed with the tcR R package. The overlap coefficient, calculated on TCRB nucleotide sequences, was used to measure repertoire sharing. TCRdb provides this immuneACCESS table in a form limited to in-frame rearrangements. Some clones are lacking; in checked studies, under half of them reflect an unresolved V gene, and why the rest are absent is not known. V and J calls and clone size are given by that table; D and trimming were obtained from the DNA. The sample records 300,000 or so clones, 9.3% of which are singletons. Roughly 1% of the sample goes to the ten largest clones.

From each donor, a single peripheral blood sample of about 116 mL on average was drawn into heparinised tubes. Using a panel that included CD45RO, CCR7, CD25, CD127, CD95 and CD27, naive, central memory, regulatory and stem cell-like memory CD4+ T cells were sorted on a BD FACSAria II. Purity was above 95% for every sorted population. PBMCs were separated immediately by Lymphoprep density gradient centrifugation and were stained directly, without being cultured. So that batch effects would be minimized, each experiment stained and sorted samples in pairs, pairing one healthy donor with one patient.

Sequenced sample: central memory CD4+ T cells from blood. This TCR was recovered from a young man with type 1 diabetes. The chain is assembled from TRBV2 and TRBJ2-3; 11 junctional bases match TRBD2. Here is the DNA: TGTGCCAGCAGTGATGATAGCGGGGGGGCCCCAGATACGCAGTATTTT. Translated, this gives CASSDDSGGAPDTQYF.